The 17 T cell receptor beta chains in this list originate from one sample, sequenced in a study of cytomegalovirus exposure and HLA in healthy donors. The study ran its PCR with 60 Vbeta and 13 Jbeta primers. The table came from immunoSEQ multiplex PCR; TCRdb's copy has only in-frame clones and leaves some out. Across fewer than 85,000 clones, the top ten clones capture approximately 4.2% of the sample. The sample was PBMCs. The source is a man younger than 40 in good health and CMV-seronegative.

The genes are TRBV10-2 and TRBJ2-7; tentatively, D is TRBD1 (6 bases). There are 15 residues in the CDR3. The V gene lost 4 bases and the J gene lost 3 bases, with 16 bases spanning the gap. The germline CDR1 and CDR2 sequences are WSHSY and SAAADI. CDR3 in DNA: TGCGCCAGCAGTGGACAGGCAGGGATTTACTACGAGCAGTACTTC. It yields the protein CASSGQAGIYYEQYF.

V usage is TRBV25-1 and J usage is TRBJ1-4; D may be TRBD1 (6 bases). Trimming left V 2 bases short and J 7 bases short, with 11 bases between. The CDR3 is 14 residues long. CDR1 is MGHDK and CDR2 is SYGVNS in the germline V gene. The CDR3 coding sequence is TGTGCCAGCAGTGAACGTGGGGGCGGTGAAAAACTGTTTTTT. Translated, it gives CASSERGGGEKLFF. Based on the CDR3 plus reference TRBV25-1 and TRBJ1-4, the full variable domain is EADIYQTPRYLVIGTGKKITLECSQTMGHDKMYWYQQDPGMELHLIHYSYGVNSTEKGDLSSESTVSRIRTEHFPLTLESARPSHTSQYLCASSERGGGEKLFFGSGTQLSVL.

The chain uses TRBV10-3 and TRBJ2-1; 9 bases match TRBD2. CDR1 ENHRY and CDR2 SYGVKD come from the germline V gene. The CDR3 is 15 amino acids. Losses at the gene ends were 0 bases for V and 5 bases for J; bases not matched to a gene: 2. The CDR3 loop is CAISESGLAHNEQFF. CDR3 nucleotides: TGTGCCATCAGTGAGTCCGGACTAGCGCACAATGAGCAGTTCTTC.

The chain links TRBV25-1 to TRBJ2-7; TRBD1 is a possible D gene (6 bases). The V end was cut by 3 bases, the J end by 1 base, with 7 bases between. Germline V lookup: CDR1 MGHDK, CDR2 SYGVNS. This CDR3 region has 13 residues. The DNA for the CDR3 is TGTGCCAGCAGTGATGGACAGTCCTACGAGCAGTACTTC. This codes for CASSDGQSYEQYF.

The rearrangement links TRBV30 to TRBJ1-5; no clear D gene. The V end was cut by 2 bases, the J end by 4 bases, with 9 bases between. The CDR3 contains 13 residues. Germline V gene sequence: CDR1 GTSNPN, CDR2 SVGIG (reference sequence). DNA for the CDR3: TGTGCCTGGAGTACCACTGAGAATCAGCCCCAGCATTTT. Translation: CAWSTTENQPQHF.

V and J are TRBV28 and TRBJ1-5, with 8 nucleotides matching TRBD1. The junction had 12 bases not matched to a gene; V was cut back by 5 bases and J by 0 bases. Germline V gives CDR1 MDHEN, CDR2 SYDVKM. There are 18 residues in the CDR3. In DNA, the CDR3 is TGTGCCAGCAGTCCCGCAACCCGGACAGGGTATAGCAATCAGCCCCAGCATTTT. Protein sequence: CASSPATRTGYSNQPQHF.

The chain combines TRBV7-9 with TRBJ2-1, with a tentative D call TRBD2 (6 bases). The V end was cut by 3 bases, the J end by 12 bases, with 12 bases between. The CDR3 has 12 residues. CDR1 SEHNR and CDR2 FQNEAQ come from the germline V gene (reference sequence). The CDR3 loop reads CASSFWGDGQFF. The CDR3 DNA is TGTGCCAGCAGCTTTTGGGGGGATGGGCAGTTCTTC.

This rearrangement joins TRBV19 to TRBJ2-1; 10 positions agree with TRBD2. The CDR3 is 17 residues long. The germline CDR1 and CDR2 sequences are LNHDA and SQIVND (reference sequence). V trimming: 7 bases; J trimming: 9 bases; junction bases outside the gene matches: 18. The CDR3 loop is CASTRSTAGGRRGEQFF. The CDR3 DNA sequence: TGTGCCAGTACCCGAAGTACAGCGGGAGGGCGGCGGGGTGAGCAGTTCTTC.

V is TRBV7-9 and J is TRBJ1-2, with D unclear. CDR1 SEHNR and CDR2 FQNEAQ come from the germline V gene (reference sequence). Trimming cost V 8 bases and J 2 bases, with 9 bases left between them. The CDR3 runs to 12 residues. CDR3 nucleotides: TGTGCCAGCGGCGGTAACAACTATGGCTACACCTTC. Residues: CASGGNNYGYTF. The entire variable domain, with the rest obtained from reference TRBV7-9 and TRBJ1-2, is as follows: DTGVSQNPRHKITKRGQNVTFRCDPISEHNRLYWYRQTLGQGPEFLTYFQNEAQLEKSRLLSDRFSAERPKGSFSTLEIQRTEQGDSAMYLCASGGNNYGYTFGSGTRLTVV.

Here the CDR3 DNA reads TGCGCCAGCAGCTTGGTAACAGGTGTTAACACTGAAGCTTTCTTT. Amino acids: CASSLVTGVNTEAFF. The chain couples TRBV5-1 to TRBJ1-1, with D possibly TRBD1 on 5 matching bases. The CDR3 loop spans 15 amino acids. CDR1 SGHRS and CDR2 YFSETQ come from the germline V gene. V dropped 0 bases and J dropped 2 bases, with 11 bases sitting between them.

The chain joins TRBV27 to TRBJ1-5, with 8 bases aligning to TRBD1. The CDR3 runs to 15 residues. Germline trimming cut 11 bases from V and 8 bases from J; bases unmatched to any gene: 17. Looked up from germline, CDR1 is MNHEY and CDR2 is SMNVEV (reference sequence). The CDR3 loop is CAAGFWQGAGKPQHF. The CDR3 DNA reads TGTGCCGCGGGGTTTTGGCAGGGGGCAGGGAAGCCCCAGCATTTT.

The genes are TRBV5-1 and TRBJ1-1, with 8 bases lining up with TRBD1. Germline V gene sequence: CDR1 SGHRS, CDR2 YFSETQ. CDR3 length: 16 amino acids. V lost 9 bases, J lost 0 bases, and 13 bases stayed unmatched. In DNA form, the CDR3 reads TGCGCCACCAGACAGGGGATAGGGGGAATGAACACTGAAGCTTTCTTT. Its translation: CATRQGIGGMNTEAFF. The variable domain in full, completed from reference TRBV5-1 and TRBJ1-1, reads KAGVTQTPRYLIKTRGQQVTLSCSPISGHRSVSWYQQTPGQGLQFLFEYFSETQRNKGNFPGRFSGRQFSNSRSEMNVSTLELGDSALYLCATRQGIGGMNTEAFFGQGTRLTVV.

The rearrangement joins TRBV11-3 to TRBJ2-7, with TRBD2 identical over 7 bases. In germline, CDR1 is SGHNT, CDR2 YENEEA. Trimming took 4 bases from V and 8 from J; bases not matched to a gene: 14. The CDR3 sequence is 15 residues long. The CDR3: CASSSRRAGLEQQYF. The CDR3 nucleotides are TGTGCCAGCAGCTCGAGACGAGCGGGACTCGAACAGCAGTACTTC.

The genes are TRBV5-4 and TRBJ2-2, with 7 bases fitting TRBD2. CDR1 and CDR2 (germline): SGHNT, YYREEE (reference sequence). This CDR3 comprises 17 residues. J lost 4 bases, V lost 4 bases, and 13 bases had no gene match. CDR3 protein: CASSPYLAEGSTGELFF. The CDR3 region has the DNA TGTGCCAGCAGCCCGTATCTAGCGGAGGGGAGCACCGGGGAGCTGTTTTTT. The full variable domain, in which reference TRBV5-4 and TRBJ2-2 provide the parts outside the CDR3, is ETGVTQSPTHLIKTRGQQVTLRCSSQSGHNTVSWYQQALGQGPQFIFQYYREEENGRGNFPPRFSGLQFPNYSSELNVNALELDDSALYLCASSPYLAEGSTGELFFGEGSRLTVL.

The chain combines TRBV5-1 with TRBJ2-7; a possible D gene is TRBD1 (6 bases). Germline CDR1 is SGHRS and CDR2 is YFSETQ. Trimming left V 4 bases short and J 6 bases short, with 17 bases between. This CDR3 is 14 amino acids long. The CDR3: CASSDQTGLSEQYF. CDR3 in DNA: TGCGCCAGCAGCGACCAGACAGGTTTAAGCGAGCAGTACTTC.

The V gene is TRBV5-4, the J gene TRBJ2-1; weak D call: TRBD2 (6 bases). The CDR3 runs to 15 residues. Per the germline V gene, CDR1 is SGHNT and CDR2 is YYREEE (reference sequence). Trimming took off 0 bases at V and 6 bases at J, with 13 bases between the two ends. The CDR3 DNA is TGTGCCAGCAGCTTGGGACTAGTGGGAGTCAATGAGCAGTTCTTC. Amino acids: CASSLGLVGVNEQFF.

This chain uses TRBV5-1 with TRBJ1-3; 7 positions match TRBD1. V dropped 8 bases and J dropped 2; count of bases not matched to a gene: 1. Germline-derived CDR1 and CDR2 are SGHRS and YFSETQ. The CDR3 has 12 amino acids. CDR3 DNA: TGCGCCAGTACAGGGGCTGGAAACACCATATATTTT. Translation gives CASTGAGNTIYF. Using reference TRBV5-1 and TRBJ1-3 for the parts outside the CDR3, the full variable domain is KAGVTQTPRYLIKTRGQQVTLSCSPISGHRSVSWYQQTPGQGLQFLFEYFSETQRNKGNFPGRFSGRQFSNSRSEMNVSTLELGDSALYLCASTGAGNTIYFGEGSWLTVV.